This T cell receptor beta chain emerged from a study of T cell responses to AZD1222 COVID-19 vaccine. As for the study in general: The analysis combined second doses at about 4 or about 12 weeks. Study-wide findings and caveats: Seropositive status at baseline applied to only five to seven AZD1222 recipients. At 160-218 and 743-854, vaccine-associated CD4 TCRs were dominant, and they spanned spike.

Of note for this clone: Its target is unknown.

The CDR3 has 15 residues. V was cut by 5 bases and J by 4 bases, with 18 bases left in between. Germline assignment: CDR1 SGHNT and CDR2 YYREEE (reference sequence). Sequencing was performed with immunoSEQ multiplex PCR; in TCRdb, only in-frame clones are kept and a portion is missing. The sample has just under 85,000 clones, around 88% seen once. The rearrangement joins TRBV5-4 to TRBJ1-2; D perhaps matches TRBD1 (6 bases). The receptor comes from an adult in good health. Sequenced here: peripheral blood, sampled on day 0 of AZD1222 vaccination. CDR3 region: CASSPGLQGGYGYTF. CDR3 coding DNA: TGTGCCAGCAGTCCCGGGCTCCAAGGGGGCTATGGCTACACCTTC.